This T cell receptor (beta chain) was sequenced for a study of a mutant IDH1 vaccine in newly diagnosed glioma. The overall study: A roughly 62% male, around 38% female split and a mean age of around 37 years characterized treated patients.

A note on this clone: No antigen is known for it.

Described time point: week 47, end of study. One vaccine dose held 300 ug of mutant IDH1 20-mer peptide and came with topical imiquimod. Patients came in for eight vaccinations, in weeks 1, 3, 5, 7, 11, 15, 19 and 23. TCRdb's copy holds only in-frame clones and misses some; the assay was immunoSEQ multiplex PCR. Found here are about 94,000 clones, roughly 90% of them singletons; the top ten hold approximately 0.8%. General study points: Pseudoprogression apparently tracked independently of changes in top peripheral T cell clonotypes.

This sequence was found in a woman aged 50 to 60 with glioma. The material was PBMCs, obtained from a glioma patient whose treatment included an IDH1 peptide vaccine.

Here the CDR3 DNA reads TGTGCCAGCAACTGGCTTAGGGTGGTACCTGAGCAGTTCTTC. Amino acid sequence: CASNWLRVVPEQFF. The chain recombines TRBV13 with TRBJ2-1; D is unclear. The CDR3 length is 14 residues. The germline gives CDR1 PRHDT, CDR2 FYEKMQ (reference sequence). The V end was cut by 7 bases, the J end by 9 bases, with 19 bases between.